These 5 T cell receptor beta chains were sequenced from one sample in a study of spatial heterogeneity in lung cancer. TCRdb ran MiXCR on the 5' RACE reads and lists one entry per CDR3 protein. The sample contains roughly 9,700 distinct CDR3 sequences, under 5% of which appear only once. Time point denoted: blood taken at disease recurrence. The authors sequenced whole RNA from tumor, nontumor lung or frozen PBMC without sorting. Sequenced here: PBMCs, sampled at recurrence. All receptors come from a female donor with early-stage non-small cell lung cancer.

This clonotype is medium-sized in the sample. This beta chain was picked up by a library intended for alpha chains and is off target, so its count carries little meaning. The V call is TRBV28, the J call TRBJ2-3; D perhaps matches TRBD1 (6 bases). Germline V CDR1 and CDR2: MDHEN, SYDVKM. The CDR3 loop spans 17 amino acids. V lost 4 bases and J 0 bases, leaving 17 bases between the germline ends. DNA of the CDR3: TGTGCCAGCAGTTCCCACCCCAGGGGTTTAAGCACAGATACGCAGTATTTT. Encoded protein: CASSSHPRGLSTDTQYF.

This clonotype was observed at least ten times. This beta chain is off target for a library built for alpha chains, so its abundance means little. The chain recombines TRBV7-2 with TRBJ1-1, with TRBD1 matching 11 bases. V shed 6 bases and J 5 bases; nucleotides not matched to a gene: 8. Germline CDR1 SGHTA, CDR2 FQGNSA. The CDR3 extends over 15 amino acids. In DNA, the CDR3 is TGTGCCAGCAGTCAAGGACAGGGGGCACGTACTGAAGCTTTCTTT. Protein sequence: CASSQGQGARTEAFF.

Many counts were recorded for this clonotype. This beta chain appears as a stray read in a library generated for alpha chains; its size is not informative. V gene TRBV6-2 or TRBV6-3 combines with J gene TRBJ1-5, with D possibly being TRBD1 (5 bases). The V gene lost 2 bases and the J gene lost 2 bases, with 22 bases spanning the gap. Per germline, CDR1 MNHEY and CDR2 SVGEGT. The CDR3 sequence is 19 residues long. CDR3 bases: TGTGCCAGCAGTTACGGCATCTTAACGGGGCCCATGGGCAATCAGCCCCAGCATTTT. As protein: CASSYGILTGPMGNQPQHF.

This clonotype was recorded many times. As an off-target read in a library built for alpha chains, this beta chain has a frequency of little significance. The chain employs TRBV7-9 and TRBJ2-2; weak D call: TRBD1 (6 bases). The CDR3 has 16 amino acids. V dropped 5 bases and J dropped 0 bases, with 13 bases sitting between them. Germline CDR1 SEHNR, CDR2 FQNEAQ (reference sequence). The CDR3 DNA reads as TGTGCCAGCAGCCCCCGGGACACCGCGAACACCGGGGAGCTGTTTTTT. Translation gives CASSPRDTANTGELFF.

This clonotype is categorized as medium-sized. For a library built for alpha chains, this beta chain is a stray read; little rests on its size. This chain joins TRBV29-1 and TRBJ2-1; 13 bases map to TRBD2. The V gene end was trimmed by 7 bases and the J gene end by 7 bases; junction bases not matched to a gene: 7. Germline V gene lookup returns CDR1 SQVTM and CDR2 ANQGSEA. This CDR3 is 14 amino acids long. In DNA form, the CDR3 reads TGCAGCGCCAAACTAGCGGGGGGGCCAAATGAGCAGTTCTTC. Its protein product is CSAKLAGGPNEQFF.